This TCR beta chain was recovered during a study of shared clonotypes between healthy human individuals. Sequencing was at deep level. Some clones are missing from TCRdb's copy, which holds only in-frame ones; the method was immunoSEQ multiplex PCR. Of more than 550,000 clones in the sample, 90% to 95% were seen once. Overall study findings and caveats: There were few donors, and this limited the genetic and exposure-history diversity represented.

CD45RO-negative, CCR7-selected cells formed the naive CD8 fraction, which excluded terminally differentiated effector memory CD45RA+ cells. The CDR3 has 17 amino acids. V shed 5 bases, J shed 2 bases, and the junction held 11 bases outside the gene matches. Looked up from germline, CDR1 is SGHAT and CDR2 is FQNNGV. About this clone: The antigen remains undetermined.

Sequencing was carried out using naive CD8+ T cells sorted from blood. This sequence originates from a man aged 25 to 45 in good health. This chain links TRBV11-2 with TRBJ2-2; the match to TRBD1 covers 7 bases. Written as DNA, the CDR3 is TGTGCCAGCAGCCCCTCCCCCGGGACAGACAACACCGGGGAGCTGTTTTTT. It encodes CASSPSPGTDNTGELFF.